A selection of T cell receptor beta chains follows, all from one sample in a study of blood T cell repertoires in COVID-19. This table comes from immunoSEQ multiplex PCR, and its TCRdb copy is limited to in-frame clones, with some not included. Of around 300,000 clones listed, about 86% were seen once; the top ten hold over 2%. Sample: peripheral blood. The source is a woman aged 25 to 39 who had recovered from COVID-19. Each CDR3 is given without its conserved first and last residue.

v_call	cdr3_aa
TRBV6-5	ASSPGSGSYGYT
TRBV5-1	ASSLIFPGSYEQY
TRBV11-1	ASSLTSGPLTDTQY
TRBV2	ASSDALSERGGEQF
TRBV14	ASSQGDRDEKLF
TRBV19	VTRQGRNTEAF
TRBV7-7	ASSPGSSPADTQY
TRBV29-1	SAPSGINEQF
TRBV11-3	ASSLGSGRGDNEQF
TRBV25-1	ASSGGDTQY
TRBV24-1	ATSDPAGIGTDTQY
TRBV3-1/TRBV3-2	ASSQAAGSNYEQY
TRBV27	ASSLGLAGIYEQY
TRBV2	ASSESGSSYNEQF
TRBV4-1	ASSQDFRWGANVLT
TRBV7-2	ASSLETGTQY
TRBV28	ASSSDEWGGDSPLH
TRBV10-1	ASSHRDRGTGYT
TRBV12-3/TRBV12-4	ATQGWGTEAF
TRBV6-1	ASSEAGQNGDTIY
TRBV19	ASRDSIYNSPLH
TRBV5-4	ASSIPTGTDEQF
TRBV6-5	ASRGGEGYT
TRBV11-2	ASSEQDYEQY
TRBV19	ASSRGGNQPQH
TRBV10-3	AISGASGGQETQY
TRBV2	ASSVTGTEAF
TRBV11-2	ASSLAHDGETQY
TRBV5-4	ASSAWTSGYNEQF
TRBV5-5	ASEGQNTDTQY
TRBV6-5	ASSYEGRAYGYT
TRBV19	ASTPDRASLTEAF
TRBV24-1	ATSDLGQAVPSSGNTIY
TRBV4-1	ASSRSTGPTEAF
TRBV4-1	ASSQVDGTNEKLF
TRBV28	ASRQGLVYEQY
TRBV10-3	ATNPDFLNANTGELF
TRBV6-2/TRBV6-3	ASSPGLAPLGTGELF
TRBV5-1	ASSLWQGAMTEAF
TRBV2	ASRPGQGAVYEQY
TRBV4-2	ASSLGLAETQY
TRBV27	ASSPILAGGGELF
TRBV5-5	ASSLDLAVDSDNEQF